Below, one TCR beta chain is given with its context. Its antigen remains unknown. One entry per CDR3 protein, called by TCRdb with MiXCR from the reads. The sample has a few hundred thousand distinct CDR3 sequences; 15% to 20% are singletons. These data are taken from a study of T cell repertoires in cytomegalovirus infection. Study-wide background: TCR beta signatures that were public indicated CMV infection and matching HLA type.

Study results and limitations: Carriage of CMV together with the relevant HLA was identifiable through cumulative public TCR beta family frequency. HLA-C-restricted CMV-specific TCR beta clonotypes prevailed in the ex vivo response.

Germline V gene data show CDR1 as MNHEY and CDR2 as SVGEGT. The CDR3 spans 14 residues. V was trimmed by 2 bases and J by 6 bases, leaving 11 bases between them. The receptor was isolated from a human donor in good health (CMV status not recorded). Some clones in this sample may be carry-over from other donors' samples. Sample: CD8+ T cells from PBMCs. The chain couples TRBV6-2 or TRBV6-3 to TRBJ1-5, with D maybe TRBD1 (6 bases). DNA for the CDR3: TGTGCCAGCAGTTACAACAGGGTTGGTCAGCCCCAGCATTTT. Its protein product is CASSYNRVGQPQHF.